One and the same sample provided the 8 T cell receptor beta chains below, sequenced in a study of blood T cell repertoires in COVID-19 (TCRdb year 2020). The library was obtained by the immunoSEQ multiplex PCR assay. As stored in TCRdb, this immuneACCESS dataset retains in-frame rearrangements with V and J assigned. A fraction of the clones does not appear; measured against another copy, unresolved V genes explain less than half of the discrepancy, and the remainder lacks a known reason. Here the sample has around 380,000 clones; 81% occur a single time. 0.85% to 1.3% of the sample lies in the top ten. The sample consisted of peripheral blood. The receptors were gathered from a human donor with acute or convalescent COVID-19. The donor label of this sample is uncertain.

The CDR3 DNA reads TGTGCCACCAGTGGGGCGACAGGGGCGGGCACTGAAGCTTTCTTT. As protein: CATSGATGAGTEAFF. The chain carries TRBV24-1 and TRBJ1-1; 8 bases match TRBD1. After removal of 5 bases from V and 4 bases from J, the junction contained 8 bases not matched to a gene. From germline, CDR1 is KGHDR and CDR2 SFDVKD. This CDR3 has 15 amino acids.

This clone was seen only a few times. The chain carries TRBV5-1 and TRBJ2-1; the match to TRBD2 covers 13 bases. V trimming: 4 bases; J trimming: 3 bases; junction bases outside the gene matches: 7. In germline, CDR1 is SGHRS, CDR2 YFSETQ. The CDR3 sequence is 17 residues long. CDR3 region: CASSGRRTSGGYNEQFF. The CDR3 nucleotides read TGCGCCAGCAGCGGCCGTCGGACTAGCGGGGGCTACAATGAGCAGTTCTTC. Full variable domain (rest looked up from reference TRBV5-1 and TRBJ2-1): KAGVTQTPRYLIKTRGQQVTLSCSPISGHRSVSWYQQTPGQGLQFLFEYFSETQRNKGNFPGRFSGRQFSNSRSEMNVSTLELGDSALYLCASSGRRTSGGYNEQFFGPGTRLTVL.

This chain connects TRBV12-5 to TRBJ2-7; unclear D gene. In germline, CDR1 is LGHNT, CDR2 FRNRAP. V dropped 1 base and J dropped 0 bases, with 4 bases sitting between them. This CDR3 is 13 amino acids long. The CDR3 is CASGLGHSYEQYF. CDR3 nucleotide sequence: TGTGCTAGTGGTTTGGGACACTCCTACGAGCAGTACTTC. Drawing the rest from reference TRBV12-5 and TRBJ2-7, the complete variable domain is DARVTQTPRHKVTEMGQEVTMRCQPILGHNTVFWYRQTMMQGLELLAYFRNRAPLDDSGMPKDRFSAEMPDATLATLKIQPSEPRDSAVYFCASGLGHSYEQYFGPGTRLTVT.

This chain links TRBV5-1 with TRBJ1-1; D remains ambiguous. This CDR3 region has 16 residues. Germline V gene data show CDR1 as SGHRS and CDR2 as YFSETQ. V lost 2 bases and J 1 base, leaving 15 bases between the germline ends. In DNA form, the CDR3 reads TGCGCCAGCAGCTTCGAGGCCACACGGGAGAACACTGAAGCTTTCTTT. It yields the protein CASSFEATRENTEAFF.

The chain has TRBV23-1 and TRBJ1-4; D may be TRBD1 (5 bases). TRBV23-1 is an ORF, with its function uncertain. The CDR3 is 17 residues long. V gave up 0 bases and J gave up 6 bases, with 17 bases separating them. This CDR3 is CASSQSVRASRHEKLFF. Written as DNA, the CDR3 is TGCGCCAGCAGTCAATCGGTCAGGGCATCTCGTCATGAAAAACTGTTTTTT.

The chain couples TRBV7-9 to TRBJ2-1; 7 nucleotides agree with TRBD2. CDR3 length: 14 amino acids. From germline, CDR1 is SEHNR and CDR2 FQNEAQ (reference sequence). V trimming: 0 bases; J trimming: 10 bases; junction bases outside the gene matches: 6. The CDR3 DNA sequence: TGTGCCAGCAGCTTAGCGCTGACTAGCTCCGAGCAGTTCTTC. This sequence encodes CASSLALTSSEQFF.

This CDR3 is CASSEYSKGRGAQHF. The CDR3 DNA sequence: TGTGCCAGCAGTGAATATTCCAAGGGCCGCGGGGCCCAGCATTTT. V gene TRBV2 combines with J gene TRBJ1-5, with unresolved D. The V end lost 2 bases, the J end lost 11 bases, and 19 bases lay between the germline ends. The CDR3 has 15 amino acids. CDR1 is SNHLY, CDR2 FYNNEI, per germline. The variable domain in full, completed from reference TRBV2 and TRBJ1-5, reads EPEVTQTPSHQVTQMGQEVILRCVPISNHLYFYWYRQILGQKVEFLVSFYNNEISEKSEIFDDQFSVERPDGSNFTLKIRSTKLEDSAMYFCASSEYSKGRGAQHFGDGTRLSIL.

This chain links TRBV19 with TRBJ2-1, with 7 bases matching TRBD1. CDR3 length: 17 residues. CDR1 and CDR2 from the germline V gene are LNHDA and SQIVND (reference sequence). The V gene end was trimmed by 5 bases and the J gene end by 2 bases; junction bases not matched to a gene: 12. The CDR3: CASSVILGTATYNEQFF. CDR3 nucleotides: TGTGCCAGTAGTGTCATACTAGGGACAGCAACCTACAATGAGCAGTTCTTC.